Listed below are T cell receptor beta chains from one sample, sequenced in a study of T cell repertoires in ileal Crohn's disease. Data came from immunoSEQ multiplex PCR; TCRdb stores just in-frame clones and leaves some out. The sample carries about 62,000 clones, about 88% recorded once. The source material was ileal tissue. The source is an adult with Crohn's disease. The CDR3 runs from the conserved cysteine through the conserved F or W. D genes are given only for firm matches. Part of the rows lack a size; the others show once, few, many or a class for expanded clones.

J | D | size | V | DNA | CDR3
TRBJ2-3 | NA | once | TRBV15 | TGTGCCACCAGGGGCCCCAGCACAGATACGCAGTATTTT | CATRGPSTDTQYF
TRBJ1-2 | TRBD1 | NA | TRBV4-1 | TGCGCCAGCAGCCCTACCGGGACAGGGGGCACTAACTATGGCTACACCTTC | CASSPTGTGGTNYGYTF
TRBJ1-3 | NA | NA | TRBV4-1 | TGCGCCAGCAGCCAAGATTTGTCAGGGGCGCGTAACATATATTTT | CASSQDLSGARNIYF
TRBJ1-2 | TRBD1 | NA | TRBV2 | TGTGCCAGCAGTGAGGCAAAAGGGGGCGCTAACTATGGCTACACCTTC | CASSEAKGGANYGYTF
TRBJ2-2 | NA | once | TRBV6-5 | TGTGCCAGCAGTCCGGGGAACACCGGGGAGCTGTTTTTT | CASSPGNTGELFF
TRBJ2-1 | TRBD2 | NA | TRBV20-1 | TGCAGTGCGGGGGGGAATGAGCAGTTCTTC | CSAGGNEQFF
TRBJ1-1 | NA | NA | TRBV29-1 | TGCAGCGTTGAAGAACTCGGGAACACTGAAGCTTTCTTT | CSVEELGNTEAFF
TRBJ1-1 | NA | NA | TRBV2 | TGTGCCGGGCGTGTCGATTTCATGAACACTGAAGCTTTCTTT | CAGRVDFMNTEAFF
TRBJ2-7 | TRBD2 | NA | TRBV6-5 | TGTGCCAGCAGTTTGGGACTAGCTATTGGCGAGCAGTACTTC | CASSLGLAIGEQYF
TRBJ2-7 | TRBD2 | NA | TRBV11-3 | TGTGCCAGCAGGCGGGGGGACGAGCAGTACTTC | CASRRGDEQYF
TRBJ1-2 | TRBD1 | NA | TRBV27 | TGTGCCAGCAGCCCCAGGGGGTTGAGTGGCTACACCTTC | CASSPRGLSGYTF
TRBJ1-1 | NA | NA | TRBV7-2 | TGTGCCAGCACCCTAAGCAGGGGGAACACTGAAGCTTTCTTT | CASTLSRGNTEAFF
TRBJ2-2 | NA | NA | TRBV6-5 | TGTGCCAGCAGTTATGAGGCGAACACCGGGGAGCTGTTTTTT | CASSYEANTGELFF
TRBJ2-2 | TRBD1 | NA | TRBV29-1 | TGCAGCGTTAACAGGGGTCGAGACACCGGGGAGCTGTTTTTT | CSVNRGRDTGELFF
TRBJ1-5 | TRBD1 | NA | TRBV28 | TGTGCCAGCCGAGTGGACAGGGGTGGCAATCAGCCCCAGCATTTT | CASRVDRGGNQPQHF
TRBJ1-2 | NA | NA | TRBV7-2 | TGTGCCAGCAGCCGGGGACAAGTGGGAGGCTACACCTTC | CASSRGQVGGYTF
TRBJ1-1 | NA | NA | TRBV5-4 | TGTGCCAGCAACATGGCTAACACTGAAGCTTTCTTT | CASNMANTEAFF
TRBJ1-6 | NA | NA | TRBV6-6 | TGTGCCAGCAGTTACCGGGATCAGTCACCCCTCCACTTT | CASSYRDQSPLHF
TRBJ1-1 | NA | NA | TRBV13 | TGTGCCAGCAGCTTAGGCCTCCAGGGTGGGACTGAAGCTTTCTTT | CASSLGLQGGTEAFF
TRBJ2-3 | NA | NA | TRBV5-6 | TGTGCCAGCGGGCGGGCCAGCACAGATACGCAGTATTTT | CASGRASTDTQYF
TRBJ2-7 | NA | NA | TRBV5-1 | TGCGCCAGCAGCCAAACCCCGGGACTCAGGTACCACGAGCAGTACTTC | CASSQTPGLRYHEQYF
TRBJ2-3 | TRBD2 | NA | TRBV10-2 | TGCGCCAGCAGTGCCTCGAGCGGGATGGGCCTCGATGCAGATACGCAGTATTTT | CASSASSGMGLDADTQYF
TRBJ1-1 | NA | NA | TRBV7-9 | TGTGCCAGCAGCTTACGGTCGGCAGGAGGAAACACTGAAGCTTTCTTT | CASSLRSAGGNTEAFF